This T cell receptor (beta chain) emerged from a study of early T cells in non-severe SARS-CoV-2 infection. The overall study: Alpha and beta chains were unpaired, from unsorted whole-blood bulk RNA. Study-level findings and limits: Matching against VDJdb likely underestimated virus-specific expansions, favoring anti-spike CD8.

MiXCR was run by TCRdb on the 5' RACE reads, yielding one entry per CDR3 protein. Of tens of thousands of distinct CDR3 sequences listed, approximately 12% are singletons. Looked up from germline, CDR1 is SGHRS and CDR2 is YFSETQ. The CDR3 is 12 residues long. Between the trimmed V and J ends, which lost 3 bases and 3 bases, there was a span of 7 bases. About this clonotype itself: Its target is unknown.

The source is an adult who was a healthcare worker with PCR-confirmed SARS-CoV-2 infection or an uninfected control (not recorded which). This chain links TRBV5-1 with TRBJ2-7; perhaps TRBD1 as D (5 bases). The sequenced sample was whole blood, obtained at baseline. CDR3 DNA: TGCGCCAGCAGCTCGACAGACTACGAGCAGTACTTC. Translation gives CASSSTDYEQYF.